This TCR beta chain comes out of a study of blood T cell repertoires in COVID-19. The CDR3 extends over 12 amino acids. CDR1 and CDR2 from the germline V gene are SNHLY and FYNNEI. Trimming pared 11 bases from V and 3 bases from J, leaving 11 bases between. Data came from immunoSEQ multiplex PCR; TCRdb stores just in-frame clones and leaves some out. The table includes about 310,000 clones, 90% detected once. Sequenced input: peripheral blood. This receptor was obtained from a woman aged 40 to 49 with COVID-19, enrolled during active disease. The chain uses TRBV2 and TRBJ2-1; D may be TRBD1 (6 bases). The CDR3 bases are TGTGCCCTCGGACAGCTCTACAATGAGCAGTTCTTC. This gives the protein CALGQLYNEQFF.